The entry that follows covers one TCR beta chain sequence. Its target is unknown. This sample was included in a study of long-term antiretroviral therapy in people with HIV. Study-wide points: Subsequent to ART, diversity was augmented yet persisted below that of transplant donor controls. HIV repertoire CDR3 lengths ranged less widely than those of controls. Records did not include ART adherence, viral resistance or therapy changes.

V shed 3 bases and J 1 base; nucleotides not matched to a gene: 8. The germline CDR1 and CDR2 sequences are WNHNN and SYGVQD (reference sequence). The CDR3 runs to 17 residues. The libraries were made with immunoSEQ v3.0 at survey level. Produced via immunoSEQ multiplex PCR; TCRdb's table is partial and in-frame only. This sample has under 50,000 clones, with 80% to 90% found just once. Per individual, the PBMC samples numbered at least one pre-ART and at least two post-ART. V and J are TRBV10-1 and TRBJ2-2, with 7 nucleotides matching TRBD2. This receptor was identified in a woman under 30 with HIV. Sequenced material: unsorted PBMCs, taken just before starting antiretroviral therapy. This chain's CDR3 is CASSDRSPGGNTGELFF. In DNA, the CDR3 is TGCGCCAGCAGTGACAGGAGTCCGGGAGGGAACACCGGGGAGCTGTTTTTT.